These 27 T cell receptor beta chains were all obtained from the same sample, sequenced in a study of human T cells and chemical hapten exposure. The time point was: healthy volunteer bleed at 6 weeks. Researchers extracted total RNA from unfractionated whole blood. TCRdb independently ran MiXCR on the RACE reads; one entry per CDR3 protein. The sample shows some 78,000 distinct CDR3 sequences, over 7% of them seen only once. Specimen: whole blood. The receptors come from a male donor in good health. Some clones in this sample may be carry-over from other donors' samples.

This clonotype was seen only a few times. This chain connects TRBV6-6 to TRBJ1-6; 12 nucleotides match TRBD1. This CDR3 contains 17 residues. V lost 6 bases, J lost 7 bases, and 10 bases stayed unmatched. Per the germline V gene, CDR1 is MNHNY and CDR2 is SVGAGI (reference sequence). The CDR3 region has the DNA TGTGCCAGCAGGTCCGGGACAGGGGGCATTCGGAATTCACCCCTCCACTTT. Encoded protein: CASRSGTGGIRNSPLHF.

The V gene is TRBV20-1, the J gene TRBJ2-3; 11 nucleotides line up with TRBD2. The CDR3 runs 14 residues. Germline CDR1 reads DFQATT; CDR2 reads SNEGSKA (reference sequence). The V and J ends lost 6 bases and 4 bases, in that order; junction bases with no gene match: 6. The CDR3 sequence is CSAVAGGFADTQYF. The CDR3 bases are TGCAGTGCCGTAGCGGGGGGGTTCGCAGATACGCAGTATTTT.

The chain carries TRBV29-1 and TRBJ1-1; no clear D gene. CDR1 is SQVTM, CDR2 ANQGSEA, per germline. The CDR3 is made up of 14 amino acids. Trimming removed 3 bases from V and 3 bases from J, with 14 bases in between. The CDR3 spells CSVDGPWIDTEAFF. In nucleotides, the CDR3 is TGCAGCGTTGACGGGCCATGGATAGACACTGAAGCTTTCTTT.

This clonotype was detected only a few times. This rearrangement joins TRBV20-1 to TRBJ2-7; D call uncertain. In germline, CDR1 is DFQATT, CDR2 SNEGSKA (reference sequence). V lost 3 bases, J lost 1 base, and 13 bases lay in between. The CDR3 is made up of 14 amino acids. The CDR3 is CSASSGVGSYEQYF. The CDR3 DNA is TGCAGTGCTAGCAGTGGGGTGGGATCCTACGAGCAGTACTTC.

This clonotype appeared once. The rearrangement links TRBV3-1 to TRBJ2-1; 11 bases fit TRBD2. Per the germline V gene, CDR1 is LGHDT and CDR2 is YNNKEL (reference sequence). The CDR3 length is 16 residues. The V gene end was trimmed by 6 bases and the J gene end by 7 bases; junction bases not matched to a gene: 11. CDR3 sequence reads: CASRFNSGRARNEQFF. The CDR3 nucleotides are TGTGCCAGCAGATTCAATAGCGGGAGGGCCAGAAATGAGCAGTTCTTC.

This clonotype was observed a few times. The CDR3 DNA reads TGTGCCAGCAGCTGGCCTCCAAACACTGAAGCTTTCTTT. This encodes CASSWPPNTEAFF. The rearrangement links TRBV7-9 to TRBJ1-1; D remains unclear. The CDR3 covers 13 residues. Per the germline V gene, CDR1 is SEHNR and CDR2 is FQNEAQ (reference sequence). The ends were cut back, 4 bases at V and 2 bases at J, with 8 bases in the middle.

The chain links TRBV7-9 to TRBJ1-1; the D gene is possibly TRBD1 (5 bases). Germline V CDR1 and CDR2: SEHNR, FQNEAQ (reference sequence). V lost 6 bases to trimming and J lost 0 bases, with 14 bases between them. The CDR3 contains 15 residues. CDR3: CASRTPETVNTEAFF. In nucleotides, the CDR3 is TGTGCCAGCAGAACTCCTGAGACAGTGAACACTGAAGCTTTCTTT.

This clonotype was seen repeatedly, ten times or more. The V call is TRBV27, the J call TRBJ2-3; the D is unclear. The CDR3 has 12 amino acids. CDR1 is MNHEY, CDR2 SMNVEV, per germline (reference sequence). V was clipped by 0 bases and J by 6 bases, with 4 bases between them. The CDR3 DNA reads as TGTGCCAGCAGTTTATCCCGGGATACGCAGTATTTT. This gives the protein CASSLSRDTQYF.

This clonotype was detected ten times or more. The V and J genes are TRBV20-1 and TRBJ2-6; no clear D. Germline CDR1 DFQATT, CDR2 SNEGSKA (reference sequence). Trimming removed 5 bases from V and 0 bases from J, with 8 bases in between. This CDR3 has 14 amino acids. The CDR3 sequence is CSAAHGSGANVLTF. The CDR3 region has the DNA TGCAGTGCTGCCCACGGCTCTGGGGCCAACGTCCTGACTTTC.

This clonotype has a handful of counts. CDR3 DNA: TGCGCCAGCAGGGGCCCTAACACTGAAGCTTTCTTT. Its protein product is CASRGPNTEAFF. The rearrangement joins TRBV10-2 to TRBJ1-1; no reliable D call. Germline CDR1 and CDR2: WSHSY and SAAADI. CDR3 size: 12 residues. Trimming took 6 bases from V and 2 from J, leaving 7 bases between them.

This clonotype was seen a few times. The gene calls are TRBV5-4 and TRBJ2-1; TRBD2 matches at 10 bases. The germline CDR1 and CDR2 sequences are SGHNT and YYREEE (reference sequence). This CDR3 is 15 amino acids long. Unmatched junction bases numbered 8, after V lost 4 bases and J lost 7 bases. The DNA for the CDR3 is TGTGCCAGCAGCAAGGGACTAGCGAGAACTAATGAGCAGTTCTTC. Protein product: CASSKGLARTNEQFF. The variable domain in full, completed from reference TRBV5-4 and TRBJ2-1, reads ETGVTQSPTHLIKTRGQQVTLRCSSQSGHNTVSWYQQALGQGPQFIFQYYREEENGRGNFPPRFSGLQFPNYSSELNVNALELDDSALYLCASSKGLARTNEQFFGPGTRLTVL.

The sample holds a few counts of this clonotype. The CDR3 coding sequence is TGCGCCAGCAGCGGGGACGACAGTTATGGCTACACCTTC. Translation: CASSGDDSYGYTF. The chain carries TRBV5-1 and TRBJ1-2; D may be TRBD1 (5 bases). With 4 bases removed from V and 5 bases from J, the gap between germline ends came to 12 bases. The CDR3 extends over 13 amino acids. Germline CDR1 and CDR2: SGHRS and YFSETQ.

This rearrangement joins TRBV20-1 to TRBJ2-1; D is unclear. V was cut by 1 base and J by 2 bases, with 9 bases left in between. The CDR3 loop spans 14 amino acids. The germline V gene encodes CDR1 DFQATT and CDR2 SNEGSKA (reference sequence). The CDR3 loop is CSARARFAYNEQFF. The CDR3 DNA follows: TGCAGTGCTAGAGCTAGGTTTGCCTACAATGAGCAGTTCTTC.

This clonotype was picked up a small number of times. V is TRBV12-3 or TRBV12-4 and J is TRBJ2-3; a possible D gene is TRBD2 (6 bases). V was clipped by 5 bases and J by 5 bases, with 14 bases between them. This CDR3 is 14 amino acids long. The CDR3 DNA is TGTGCCAGCAGTCCCCGGGAGACGAGAGATACGCAGTATTTT. It codes for CASSPRETRDTQYF.

This clonotype was counted a few times. The chain employs TRBV12-3 or TRBV12-4 and TRBJ2-5; 14 bases map to TRBD2. The V gene end was trimmed by 6 bases and the J gene end by 2 bases; junction bases not matched to a gene: 5. CDR3 length: 16 amino acids. In DNA form, the CDR3 reads TGTGCCAGCAGCCCGGGACTAGCGGGGGAGCAAGAGACCCAGTACTTC. This codes for CASSPGLAGEQETQYF.

Many counts were recorded for this clonotype. J is TRBJ2-3 and V is TRBV5-4; no clear D. This CDR3 has 14 residues. Germline assignment: CDR1 SGHNT and CDR2 YYREEE (reference sequence). The V gene lost 3 bases and the J gene lost 4 bases, with 12 bases spanning the gap. The DNA for the CDR3 is TGTGCCAGCAGCTCTAAATGGGTCGCAGATACGCAGTATTTT. Translated: CASSSKWVADTQYF.

The genes are TRBV29-1 and TRBJ2-7, with TRBD2 as a possible D gene (6 bases). The V end was cut by 7 bases, the J end by 2 bases, with 15 bases between. This CDR3 is built from 13 residues. From germline, CDR1 is SQVTM and CDR2 ANQGSEA. The CDR3 protein is CSAETGVPYEQYF. For the CDR3, the DNA is TGCAGCGCAGAAACGGGGGTACCCTACGAGCAGTACTTC.

The J gene is TRBJ2-7, the V gene TRBV7-9, with 8 bases that match TRBD2. There are 14 residues in the CDR3. V gave up 5 bases and J gave up 2 bases; unmatched junction bases: 5. The germline V gene has CDR1 SEHNR and CDR2 FQNEAQ (reference sequence). The DNA for the CDR3 is TGTGCCAGCAGCCACGGGAGGGGTCCCTACGAGCAGTACTTC. This codes for CASSHGRGPYEQYF.

The chain has TRBV6-1 and TRBJ2-3; 13 bases are a match to TRBD2. CDR1 and CDR2 (germline): MNHNS, SASEGT. Trimming cost V 7 bases and J 3 bases; bases outside gene matches: 10. There are 17 residues in the CDR3. The CDR3 DNA reads TGTGCCAGCATCCTCATGGGACTAGCGGGATCGACAGATACGCAGTATTTT. Translated: CASILMGLAGSTDTQYF.

Many counts were recorded for this clonotype. The chain has TRBV3-1 and TRBJ1-1; D unclear. CDR1 is LGHDT, CDR2 YNNKEL, per germline (reference sequence). The CDR3 is 15 amino acids. Trimming left V 2 bases short and J 5 bases short, with 15 bases between. CDR3 region: CASSQSQSRWTEAFF. The CDR3 region has the DNA TGTGCCAGCAGCCAATCGCAGAGTCGGTGGACTGAAGCTTTCTTT.

This clonotype showed up many times. The chain combines TRBV27 with TRBJ1-6; D unresolved. Germline assignment: CDR1 MNHEY and CDR2 SMNVEV (reference sequence). Trimming cost V 3 bases and J 7 bases, with 10 bases left between them. This CDR3 comprises 14 residues. This chain's CDR3 is CASSLGRTNSPLHF. DNA for the CDR3: TGTGCCAGCAGTTTGGGCCGGACGAATTCACCCCTCCACTTT.

This chain connects TRBV4-1 to TRBJ2-2, with 7 positions matching TRBD2. Germline values: CDR1 MGHRA, CDR2 YSYEKL. V trimming: 0 bases; J trimming: 1 base; junction bases outside the gene matches: 5. The CDR3 sequence is 17 residues long. Here the CDR3 reads CASSQDRRGRNTGELFF. CDR3 DNA sequence: TGCGCCAGCAGCCAAGATCGTCGCGGGAGGAACACCGGGGAGCTGTTTTTT.

This clonotype was observed a handful of times. The V call is TRBV5-1, the J call TRBJ2-3; maybe TRBD2 (6 bases). Germline V CDR1 and CDR2: SGHRS, YFSETQ. The CDR3 contains 14 residues. The ends were cut back, 5 bases at V and 0 bases at J, with 10 bases in the middle. The CDR3: CASRGGTSTDTQYF. Here the CDR3 DNA reads TGCGCCAGCAGGGGCGGGACTAGCACAGATACGCAGTATTTT.

The sample holds a few counts of this clonotype. The chain is built from TRBV6-1 and TRBJ1-5, with 8 bases that match TRBD1. The CDR3 has 15 residues. CDR1 is MNHNS, CDR2 SASEGT, per germline. V lost 2 bases and J lost 7; bases outside the gene matches: 7. CDR3 sequence (DNA): TGTGCCAGCAGTGAAAGGGCAGGGGGCGTGCAGCCCCAGCATTTT. Its protein product is CASSERAGGVQPQHF.

This clonotype was detected only a few times. This chain joins TRBV30 and TRBJ2-1; 10 bases match TRBD2. The ends lost 5 bases at V and 7 bases at J; junction bases unmatched: 8. The CDR3 has 14 amino acids. The germline CDR1 and CDR2 sequences are GTSNPN and SVGIG (reference sequence). The CDR3 sequence is CAWQLAGVWNEQFF. The CDR3 DNA follows: TGTGCCTGGCAGCTAGCGGGAGTCTGGAATGAGCAGTTCTTC.

The chain joins TRBV5-1 to TRBJ2-7, with TRBD2 matching over 8 bases. Germline V gives CDR1 SGHRS, CDR2 YFSETQ. This CDR3 region has 17 residues. V lost 2 bases and J lost 2; bases outside the gene matches: 12. DNA of the CDR3: TGCGCCAGCAGCTTAAGATCGACAAGCGGGGGAGCCTACGAGCAGTACTTC. Amino acids: CASSLRSTSGGAYEQYF.

This clonotype has just a few counts. The chain combines TRBV4-3 with TRBJ2-3, with TRBD2 matching over 8 bases. The CDR3 extends over 14 amino acids. Trimming cost V 3 bases and J 7 bases; bases outside gene matches: 6. Germline V gene lookup returns CDR1 LGHNA and CDR2 YSLEER. The CDR3 spells CASSQSGGVNTQYF. DNA for the CDR3: TGCGCCAGCAGCCAGAGCGGGGGAGTGAATACGCAGTATTTT.